These 20 T cell receptor beta chains originate from one sample sequenced in a study of T cell repertoires in cytomegalovirus infection. Using its own MiXCR run on the reads, TCRdb lists one record per CDR3 protein. The sample includes roughly 250,000 distinct CDR3 sequences, approximately 13% of them seen just once. Input material: PBMCs. Receptors were obtained from a human donor in good health (CMV status not recorded). Some clones in this sample may be carry-over from other donors' samples.

Many counts were recorded for this clonotype. The chain recombines TRBV19 with TRBJ1-2, with 11 bases fitting TRBD1. Unmatched junction bases numbered 7, after V lost 5 bases and J lost 5 bases. Per germline, CDR1 LNHDA and CDR2 SQIVND (reference sequence). The CDR3 spans 15 residues. The DNA of the CDR3 is TGTGCCAGTAGTTCCCCCGGGACAGGGGGATATGGCTACACCTTC. Protein: CASSSPGTGGYGYTF.

V is TRBV5-1 and J is TRBJ1-6; weak D call: TRBD1 (5 bases). The V gene lost 1 base and the J gene lost 5 bases, with 10 bases spanning the gap. This CDR3 has 15 amino acids. CDR1 and CDR2 (germline): SGHRS, YFSETQ. CDR3 bases: TGCGCCAGCAGCTTGAACGCACAGGATAATTCACCCCTCCACTTT. Protein sequence: CASSLNAQDNSPLHF.

This clonotype has a count of ten or more. Written as DNA, the CDR3 is TGTGCCAGCAGCGATCTCCTGACGCGGGTGAGAACTGAAGCTTTCTTT. It codes for CASSDLLTRVRTEAFF. The chain is built from TRBV7-2 and TRBJ1-1; D gene unclear. The V end was cut by 5 bases, the J end by 5 bases, with 21 bases between. CDR1 SGHTA and CDR2 FQGNSA come from the germline V gene. The CDR3 contains 16 residues.

This clonotype was seen ten or more times. Likely a read error: the CDR3 ends without its conserved phenylalanine or tryptophan. Because the CDR3's place on the DNA is in doubt, the DNA is left out and the CDR3 is given as listed by TCRdb. This sequence joins TRBV7-2 and TRBJ2-1; the D call of TRBD1 is as the table states it, not checked on the DNA. The CDR3 is 10 amino acids long, termini counted. In germline, CDR1 is SGHTA, CDR2 FQGNSA. CDR3 protein: CASSSREWAY.

This clonotype was found many times. The chain joins TRBV7-9 to TRBJ2-2, with D possibly matching TRBD2 (5 bases). This CDR3 is built from 17 residues. Germline CDR1 reads SEHNR; CDR2 reads FQNEAQ (reference sequence). Trimming cost V 0 bases and J 1 base, with 12 bases left between them. The DNA for the CDR3 is TGTGCCAGCAGCTTAGCGCTGGGGAGCGGGAACACCGGGGAGCTGTTTTTT. Its translation is CASSLALGSGNTGELFF. Together with reference TRBV7-9 and TRBJ2-2, the CDR3 gives the full variable domain: DTGVSQNPRHKITKRGQNVTFRCDPISEHNRLYWYRQTLGQGPEFLTYFQNEAQLEKSRLLSDRFSAERPKGSFSTLEIQRTEQGDSAMYLCASSLALGSGNTGELFFGEGSRLTVL.

Comment on this clonotype: A much larger clonotype is one base distant, so this may be a read error. This chain joins TRBV2 and TRBJ2-2, with D uncertain. The germline V and J ends were trimmed by 8 bases and 5 bases, with 12 bases remaining between them. The CDR3 runs 13 residues. Germline-derived CDR1 and CDR2 are SNHLY and FYNNEI. CDR3 sequence reads: CASAEVVTGELFF. Written as DNA, the CDR3 is TGTGCCAGCGCCGAAGTGGTGACCGGGGAGCTGTTTTTT.

This clonotype was counted a few times. V is TRBV5-1 and J is TRBJ2-1; 13 nucleotides match TRBD2. Germline V lookup: CDR1 SGHRS, CDR2 YFSETQ. V gave up 4 bases and J gave up 8 bases; unmatched junction bases: 15. The CDR3 totals 18 residues. The CDR3 spells CASSRLAGGHFKGDEQFF. As DNA, the CDR3 is TGCGCCAGCAGCCGACTAGCGGGAGGCCATTTCAAGGGGGATGAGCAGTTCTTC.

This clonotype was counted many times. The rearrangement uses TRBV7-2 and TRBJ2-5; 9 bases map to TRBD2. CDR1 is SGHTA, CDR2 FQGNSA, per germline. V lost 3 bases to trimming and J lost 4 bases; unmatched junction nucleotides: 3. This CDR3 comprises 14 residues. The CDR3 region has the DNA TGTGCCAGCAGCTTTCAAGCGGGAGGAGAGACCCAGTACTTC. Translation: CASSFQAGGETQYF.

This clonotype came up many times. The chain links TRBV12-3 or TRBV12-4 to TRBJ2-7; a possible D gene is TRBD1 (5 bases). The CDR3 runs 14 residues. V lost 1 base, J lost 6 bases, and 13 bases lay in between. The CDR3 is CASSLGHRGGEQYF. The DNA of the CDR3 is TGTGCCAGCAGTTTAGGGCATAGGGGCGGCGAGCAGTACTTC.

This clonotype was recorded at least ten times. This chain uses TRBV25-1 with TRBJ2-7; D is unresolved. V was clipped by 4 bases and J by 5 bases, with 12 bases between them. The germline gives CDR1 MGHDK, CDR2 SYGVNS. The CDR3 has 13 residues. The CDR3 spells CASSGTRNHEQYF. The CDR3 DNA reads TGTGCCAGCAGTGGAACCAGAAACCACGAGCAGTACTTC.

This clonotype is a singleton in its sample. This may arise from a read error, as a much more abundant clone is one base away. The genes are TRBV28 and TRBJ2-7; D is undetermined. Germline V gives CDR1 MDHEN, CDR2 SYDVKM. This CDR3 is built from 11 residues. The CDR3 reads CASMSSYELYF. DNA for the CDR3: TGTGCCAGCATGAGCTCCTACGAGCTGTACTTC.

This clonotype was counted many times. This chain joins TRBV28 and TRBJ2-3, with D maybe TRBD2 (5 bases). Germline CDR1 is MDHEN and CDR2 is SYDVKM. V lost 5 bases and J 2 bases, leaving 20 bases between the germline ends. The CDR3 has 17 residues. CDR3 nucleotide sequence: TGTGCCAGCAGTCCACCCGGGGTAGGGAGTCACACAGATACGCAGTATTTT. Its translation: CASSPPGVGSHTDTQYF.

The genes are TRBV11-2 and TRBJ1-1, with D unresolved. In germline, CDR1 is SGHAT, CDR2 FQNNGV. V lost 5 bases and J 3 bases, leaving 16 bases between the germline ends. This CDR3 has 15 residues. The CDR3 bases are TGTGCCAGCAGCAACCGGGATAGGTATGACACTGAAGCTTTCTTT. Translated, it gives CASSNRDRYDTEAFF.

The chain employs TRBV20-1 and TRBJ2-7; D perhaps matches TRBD1 (7 bases). The ends were cut back, 3 bases at V and 5 bases at J, with 20 bases in the middle. Germline V lookup: CDR1 DFQATT, CDR2 SNEGSKA (reference sequence). This CDR3 region has 15 residues. The CDR3 spells CSASRARGVMDEQYF. DNA for the CDR3: TGCAGTGCTAGCCGGGCCAGGGGGGTTATGGACGAGCAGTACTTC.

There are many counts of this clonotype. V is TRBV7-2 and J is TRBJ2-7; TRBD1 or TRBD2 may be the D gene (5 bases each). The CDR3 is 15 residues long. CDR1 and CDR2 (germline): SGHTA, FQGNSA. V lost 6 bases and J lost 0, with 15 bases in between. CDR3 in amino acids: CASSNDPGSSYEQYF. In DNA, the CDR3 is TGTGCCAGCAGTAACGACCCAGGGAGCTCCTACGAGCAGTACTTC. Together with reference TRBV7-2 and TRBJ2-7, the CDR3 gives the full variable domain: GAGVSQSPSNKVTEKGKDVELRCDPISGHTALYWYRQSLGQGLEFLIYFQGNSAPDKSGLPSDRFSAERTGGSVSTLTIQRTQQEDSAVYLCASSNDPGSSYEQYFGPGTRLTVT.

J is TRBJ1-6 and V is TRBV19, with D unclear. Trimming took off 3 bases at V and 12 bases at J, with 9 bases between the two ends. The CDR3 loop spans 12 amino acids. The germline CDR1 and CDR2 sequences are LNHDA and SQIVND (reference sequence). CDR3 sequence: CASSIVGGPLHF. CDR3 sequence (DNA): TGTGCCAGTAGTATTGTAGGTGGACCCCTCCACTTT.

This clonotype was counted many times. The CDR3 spells CASSLVWGGGANVLTF. CDR3 nucleotide sequence: TGTGCCAGCAGCCTCGTCTGGGGGGGTGGGGCCAACGTCCTGACTTTC. The chain has TRBV11-2 and TRBJ2-6; TRBD2 aligns across 7 bases. The V segment lost 5 bases and the J segment 3 bases; nucleotides outside the gene matches: 7. The CDR3 loop spans 16 amino acids. CDR1 and CDR2 from the germline V gene are SGHAT and FQNNGV.

This clonotype has more than one count but fewer than ten. V is TRBV29-1 and J is TRBJ1-1; D gene uncertain. Trimming took 5 bases from V and 0 from J, leaving 10 bases between them. This CDR3 has 13 amino acids. Germline V CDR1 and CDR2: SQVTM, ANQGSEA. CDR3 sequence: CSVIGSMNTEAFF. CDR3 DNA: TGCAGCGTTATCGGCAGTATGAACACTGAAGCTTTCTTT.

This clonotype was seen repeatedly, ten times or more. The chain employs TRBV7-2 and TRBJ2-3; 12 nucleotides match TRBD2. The CDR3 has 16 residues. CDR1 is SGHTA, CDR2 FQGNSA, per germline. V trimming: 4 bases; J trimming: 4 bases; junction bases outside the gene matches: 6. The CDR3 bases are TGTGCCAGCAGCTCGCTAGCGGGAGGGCCCTCAGATACGCAGTATTTT. Translated, it gives CASSSLAGGPSDTQYF.

This clonotype was detected a few times. This rearrangement joins TRBV6-2 or TRBV6-3 to TRBJ1-4, with D maybe TRBD1 (5 bases). This CDR3 spans 14 amino acids. Germline assignment: CDR1 MNHEY and CDR2 SVGEGT. V was clipped by 6 bases and J by 8 bases, with 16 bases between them. The CDR3 DNA reads TGTGCCAGCAGCCAGAACCAGGGAGGGGAAAAACTGTTTTTT. Translated, it gives CASSQNQGGEKLFF.